The 19 T cell receptor beta chains given below trace back to one sample, sequenced in a study of naive and memory T cell subsets. Two oligonucleotides, mixed equimolar, formed the beta constant-region primer covering TRBC1 and TRBC2. Nested alpha and beta constant-region primers with the SP2 primer drove four PCR rounds on ligated cDNA. TCRdb ran MiXCR on the UMI-ligation and nested PCR reads and lists one entry per CDR3 protein. The sample contains tens of thousands of distinct CDR3 sequences, about 8.2% of which appear only once. The specimen was naive CD8+ T cells from blood. These receptors were obtained from a human donor in good health.

The table lists this clonotype with a count of one. The V gene is TRBV12-3 or TRBV12-4, the J gene TRBJ2-7; 9 bases line up with TRBD1. Trimming removed 8 bases from V and 11 bases from J; junction bases left unmatched: 10. The CDR3 extends over 12 amino acids. CDR3 region: CASSTGGASKYF. CDR3 DNA sequence: TGTGCCAGCTCGACAGGGGGGGCCTCCAAGTACTTC.

The gene calls are TRBV4-1 and TRBJ1-2; D possibly corresponds to TRBD1 (6 bases). Per the germline V gene, CDR1 is MGHRA and CDR2 is YSYEKL. The CDR3 covers 12 residues. The V end was cut by 1 base, the J end by 14 bases, with 14 bases between. The CDR3 nucleotides read TGCGCCAGCAGCCAAGTCGCGGGGGCTCCTACCTTC. Protein: CASSQVAGAPTF.

The chain combines TRBV13 with TRBJ2-2; tentative D call: TRBD2 (5 bases). Germline-derived CDR1 and CDR2 are PRHDT and FYEKMQ (reference sequence). The CDR3 contains 16 residues. The V end lost 1 base, the J end lost 6 bases, and 15 bases lay between the germline ends. CDR3 nucleotides: TGTGCCAGCAGCTTAGTGGCTACTAGATTGGCCGGGGAGCTGTTTTTT. Amino acid sequence: CASSLVATRLAGELFF.

This clonotype was seen at least ten times. This rearrangement joins TRBV4-1 to TRBJ1-3; no definite D call. V was clipped by 1 base and J by 4 bases, with 5 bases between them. The CDR3 has 13 amino acids. Germline V CDR1 and CDR2: MGHRA, YSYEKL. CDR3 sequence: CASSQARGNTIYF. The CDR3 coding sequence is TGCGCCAGCAGCCAAGCGCGCGGAAACACCATATATTTT.

Many counts were recorded for this clonotype. The J gene is TRBJ2-1, the V gene TRBV28; weak D call: TRBD2 (6 bases). CDR1 MDHEN and CDR2 SYDVKM come from the germline V gene. The CDR3 extends over 14 amino acids. The V end lost 1 base, the J end lost 6 bases, and 10 bases lay between the germline ends. CDR3 nucleotides: TGTGCCAGCAGTTTATCGGGAGCTGGCAATGAGCAGTTCTTC. Its translation: CASSLSGAGNEQFF.

The rearrangement joins TRBV6-6 to TRBJ2-7; D unresolved. The germline V gene has CDR1 MNHNY and CDR2 SVGAGI (reference sequence). Trimming left V 2 bases short and J 0 bases short, with 5 bases between. The length of the CDR3 is 13 residues. The CDR3 DNA is TGTGCCAGCAGTTACGTCAGCTCCTACGAGCAGTACTTC. Translated, it gives CASSYVSSYEQYF.

This clonotype was counted between two and nine times. The rearrangement uses TRBV9 and TRBJ2-5, with TRBD1 matching over 8 bases. The length of the CDR3 is 14 residues. The trim removed 0 bases at V and 6 bases at J, leaving 4 bases unmatched. Looked up from germline, CDR1 is SGDLS and CDR2 is YYNGEE. The CDR3 loop is CASSVGGQGKTQYF. The DNA for the CDR3 is TGTGCCAGCAGCGTAGGAGGACAGGGAAAGACCCAGTACTTC.

This clonotype has more than one count but fewer than ten. The CDR3 DNA follows: TGCAGTGCTAGAGGGACTAGCGGGACCAGCTCCTACAATGAGCAGTTCTTC. The encoded protein is CSARGTSGTSSYNEQFF. The chain couples TRBV20-1 to TRBJ2-1; 12 nucleotides line up with TRBD2. V lost 1 base to trimming and J lost 0 bases; unmatched junction nucleotides: 4. CDR3 length: 17 amino acids. Germline V gene data show CDR1 as DFQATT and CDR2 as SNEGSKA (reference sequence).

In its sample, this clonotype was seen a few times. CDR3 DNA sequence: TGTGCCAGCAGTTCGGGACTAGCGGGATACAACAATGAGCAGTTCTTC. This encodes CASSSGLAGYNNEQFF. The chain has TRBV28 and TRBJ2-1; 13 nucleotides align to TRBD2. Germline loops: CDR1 MDHEN, CDR2 SYDVKM. V was clipped by 4 bases and J by 5 bases; unmatched bases: 5. The CDR3 contains 16 residues.

This chain joins TRBV4-2 and TRBJ1-5, with unresolved D. V lost 6 bases and J lost 4, with 7 bases in between. The CDR3 sequence is 12 residues long. Germline loops: CDR1 LGHNA, CDR2 YNFKEQ. The DNA for the CDR3 is TGTGCCAGCAGTTTCGATAATCAGCCCCAGCATTTT. It codes for CASSFDNQPQHF.

The chain carries TRBV12-3 or TRBV12-4 and TRBJ2-7, with TRBD1 matching 7 bases. CDR3 size: 14 residues. Trimming took 3 bases from V and 0 from J; bases not matched to a gene: 2. The CDR3 protein is CASSFGTVSYEQYF. In nucleotides, the CDR3 is TGTGCCAGCAGTTTTGGGACAGTCTCCTACGAGCAGTACTTC.

This chain uses TRBV12-3 or TRBV12-4 with TRBJ2-1; 7 bases align to TRBD2. V lost 0 bases and J lost 4; bases outside the gene matches: 6. This CDR3 comprises 16 residues. The CDR3 nucleotides are TGTGCCAGCAGTTTAGCGCCTGGGGGGGGATACAATGAGCAGTTCTTC. It translates to CASSLAPGGGYNEQFF.

This chain connects TRBV3-1 to TRBJ2-7; D may correspond to TRBD1 or TRBD2 (6 bases each). Germline V gives CDR1 LGHDT, CDR2 YNNKEL (reference sequence). Trimming took off 6 bases at V and 5 bases at J, with 17 bases between the two ends. This CDR3 has 14 amino acids. CDR3 DNA: TGTGCCAGCAGTAATTACTACAGGGAGGACGAGCAGTACTTC. Its translation: CASSNYYREDEQYF.

This clonotype has ten or more counts. The V call is TRBV20-1, the J call TRBJ2-7, with 11 bases matching TRBD2. J gave up 5 bases and V 0 bases, and 6 bases lay outside the gene matches. CDR1 is DFQATT, CDR2 SNEGSKA, per germline (reference sequence). The CDR3 loop spans 15 amino acids. CDR3 amino acids: CSARDLLAGVNEQYF. The CDR3 coding sequence is TGCAGTGCTAGAGACCTACTAGCGGGAGTTAACGAGCAGTACTTC.

This clonotype was seen a few times. This sequence joins TRBV4-3 and TRBJ2-5, with D unresolved. V lost 0 bases and J 5 bases, leaving 7 bases between the germline ends. Germline CDR1 LGHNA, CDR2 YSLEER. This CDR3 has 13 residues. CDR3 region: CASSQDLEETQYF. DNA for the CDR3: TGCGCCAGCAGCCAAGATCTTGAGGAGACCCAGTACTTC.

This clonotype was seen only a few times. This chain connects TRBV4-1 to TRBJ1-5; no firm D call. V was pared by 1 base and J by 7 bases, with 8 bases between. This CDR3 has 13 residues. CDR1 is MGHRA, CDR2 YSYEKL, per germline. CDR3 nucleotide sequence: TGCGCCAGCAGCCAAGCTGACGGGCAGCCCCAGCATTTT. Protein sequence: CASSQADGQPQHF.

This clonotype was counted ten times or more. V gene TRBV18 combines with J gene TRBJ2-1; D might be TRBD2 (6 bases). This CDR3 is 15 amino acids long. Germline values: CDR1 KGHSH, CDR2 LQKENI. Trimming stripped 2 bases from V and 4 bases from J, with 12 bases between. The chain's CDR3 is CASSPAGRGYNEQFF. CDR3 nucleotide sequence: TGTGCCAGCTCACCAGCGGGACGGGGTTACAATGAGCAGTTCTTC.

This clonotype was recorded at least ten times. CDR3 protein: CSVVGTGTVNTEAFF. CDR3 in DNA: TGCAGCGTTGTTGGAACCGGGACAGTAAACACTGAAGCTTTCTTT. The rearrangement uses TRBV29-1 and TRBJ1-1; 7 positions match TRBD1. J lost 2 bases, V lost 4 bases, and 10 bases had no gene match. The CDR3 totals 15 residues. The germline gives CDR1 SQVTM, CDR2 ANQGSEA.

This chain joins TRBV10-2 and TRBJ2-7; a possible D gene is TRBD1 (5 bases). The length of the CDR3 is 15 residues. The V end lost 4 bases, the J end lost 0 bases, and 13 bases lay between the germline ends. The germline gives CDR1 WSHSY, CDR2 SAAADI. CDR3 in DNA: TGCGCCAGCAGTGTAGCCTCAGGGTTCTCCTACGAGCAGTACTTC. Translating gives CASSVASGFSYEQYF.